This paragraph covers one TCR beta chain sequence. The data belong to a study of a mutant IDH1 vaccine in newly diagnosed glioma. Produced via immunoSEQ multiplex PCR; TCRdb's table is partial and in-frame only. The sample lists 25,000 to 35,000 clones, more than 65% seen once, with roughly 19% in the top ten. V was shortened by 1 base and J by 1 base, with 20 bases between the two germline ends. Per germline, CDR1 LGHNA and CDR2 YNFKEQ. This CDR3 has 19 amino acids. Time point denoted: baseline, week 1 (first vaccination visit). Indicated treatment: pre-vaccination baseline after standard-of-care therapy. Donors had new IDH1-mutant astrocytomas of WHO grade 3 or 4 (ATRX-lost).

The J gene is TRBJ2-4, the V gene TRBV4-2, with D maybe TRBD2 (5 bases). The input for sequencing was PBMCs, taken from a glioma patient treated with radiotherapy, temozolomide or both. The sequence came from a man in his thirties or forties with glioma. The CDR3 is CASSQVRERVPGAKNIQYF. The DNA for the CDR3 is TGTGCCAGCAGCCAAGTACGAGAAAGGGTCCCGGGGGCCAAAAACATTCAGTACTTC.